The 14 T cell receptor beta chains given below trace back to one sample, sequenced in a study of cytomegalovirus exposure and HLA in healthy donors. TCRdb keeps only in-frame clones here, not all; method: immunoSEQ multiplex PCR. This sample has approximately 260,000 clones; 80% to 90% occur once, and the top ten carry 0.95% to 1.1%. Sequencing input: PBMCs. The source of these receptors is a young woman in good health and CMV-seronegative.

The chain joins TRBV7-6 to TRBJ2-7, with a tentative D call TRBD2 (6 bases). Germline CDR1 is SGHVS and CDR2 is FNYEAQ. V dropped 4 bases and J dropped 2 bases, with 18 bases sitting between them. The CDR3 is made up of 16 amino acids. CDR3 in amino acids: CASSSSLGGAPYEQYF. The CDR3 DNA reads TGTGCCAGCAGCTCTAGCCTTGGCGGGGCTCCCTACGAGCAGTACTTC.

V gene TRBV15 combines with J gene TRBJ1-2; maybe TRBD1 (5 bases). Germline CDR1 is LNHNV and CDR2 is YYDKDF (reference sequence). CDR3 length: 17 amino acids. V lost 0 bases to trimming and J lost 4 bases, with 18 bases between them. The CDR3, as DNA: TGTGCCACCAGCAGAGATAACGGGGGACGAGGTATCTATGGCTACACCTTC. Residues: CATSRDNGGRGIYGYTF.

This chain joins TRBV18 and TRBJ1-1, with a possible D match to TRBD1 (5 bases). V gave up 3 bases and J gave up 11 bases, with 19 bases separating them. This CDR3 is built from 14 residues. CDR1 KGHSH and CDR2 LQKENI come from the germline V gene. CDR3 residues: CASSPGGRVLNAFF. The DNA for the CDR3 is TGTGCCAGCTCACCGGGGGGTCGGGTCTTGAACGCTTTCTTT.

This clone was seen more than once but under ten times. The chain has TRBV28 and TRBJ2-7; 7 bases agree with TRBD1. The germline gives CDR1 MDHEN, CDR2 SYDVKM. The CDR3 sequence is 13 residues long. After removal of 5 bases from V and 3 bases from J, the junction contained 4 bases not matched to a gene. CDR3 nucleotide sequence: TGTGCCAGCAGTGCCGGGACAGTCTACGAGCAGTACTTC. Amino acid sequence: CASSAGTVYEQYF.

This chain connects TRBV12-1 to TRBJ2-2; TRBD2 is taken as the D call from the table, unchecked against the DNA. TRBV12-1 corresponds to a pseudogene. The CDR3 spans 16 residues. The CDR3: CASSFEREGSTGELFF. CDR3 in DNA: TGTGCCAGCAGCTTTGAACGGGAGGGAAGCACCGGGGAGCTGTTTTTT.

This clone was seen a few times. The chain employs TRBV9 and TRBJ2-1; 7 bases line up with TRBD1. With 2 bases clipped from V and 7 bases from J, the junction kept 9 bases outside the gene matches. The germline CDR1 and CDR2 sequences are SGDLS and YYNGEE. The CDR3 loop spans 15 amino acids. The CDR3 sequence is CASSVTLDRPNEQFF. For the CDR3, the DNA is TGTGCCAGCAGCGTCACCCTGGACAGGCCGAATGAGCAGTTCTTC.

The chain uses TRBV9 and TRBJ2-7; 12 bases fit TRBD2. The germline CDR1 and CDR2 sequences are SGDLS and YYNGEE. CDR3 length equals 15 residues. V dropped 3 bases and J dropped 4; count of bases not matched to a gene: 5. The CDR3 protein is CASSGKLAGGYEQYF. The DNA for the CDR3 is TGTGCCAGCAGCGGAAAACTAGCGGGAGGTTACGAGCAGTACTTC.

V is TRBV9 and J is TRBJ1-1; 7 bases agree with TRBD1. The junction had 6 bases not matched to a gene; V was cut back by 2 bases and J by 5 bases. CDR1 is SGDLS, CDR2 YYNGEE, per germline. CDR3 length: 14 amino acids. DNA for the CDR3: TGTGCCAGCAGCGTTACAGGGGTTGGGACTGAAGCTTTCTTT. Translation: CASSVTGVGTEAFF.

The chain carries TRBV6-5 and TRBJ2-7; TRBD1 matches at 10 bases. The germline gives CDR1 MNHEY, CDR2 SVGAGI. The V and J ends lost 4 bases and 3 bases, in that order; junction bases with no gene match: 3. The CDR3 length is 14 residues. The CDR3 loop is CASSSGTGVYEQYF. The DNA of the CDR3 is TGTGCCAGCAGTTCGGGGACAGGGGTCTACGAGCAGTACTTC.

The gene calls are TRBV9 and TRBJ2-7; the match to TRBD2 covers 8 bases. V shed 3 bases and J 6 bases; nucleotides not matched to a gene: 8. The germline V gene has CDR1 SGDLS and CDR2 YYNGEE. The CDR3 is 14 amino acids. The DNA of the CDR3 is TGTGCCAGCAGCGCAAGCGGGAGTGTAAGCGAGCAGTACTTC. It specifies CASSASGSVSEQYF.

The chain links TRBV15 to TRBJ1-1, with D tentatively TRBD1 (5 bases). Trimming cost V 2 bases and J 0 bases, with 10 bases left between them. The CDR3 runs 15 residues. Germline loops: CDR1 LNHNV, CDR2 YYDKDF (reference sequence). The CDR3 sequence: CATSRNRNLNTEAFF. As DNA, the CDR3 is TGTGCCACCAGCAGAAACAGGAATCTGAACACTGAAGCTTTCTTT.

This sequence joins TRBV19 and TRBJ1-1, with D hard to call. V was shortened by 5 bases and J by 1 base, with 11 bases between the two germline ends. Per germline, CDR1 LNHDA and CDR2 SQIVND (reference sequence). This CDR3 is built from 14 residues. The CDR3: CASSLYEGNTEAFF. Written as DNA, the CDR3 is TGTGCCAGTAGTCTCTATGAGGGGAACACTGAAGCTTTCTTT.

The chain is built from TRBV5-1 and TRBJ2-2; 10 nucleotides agree with TRBD2. The CDR3 totals 16 residues. The germline gives CDR1 SGHRS, CDR2 YFSETQ. The V gene end was trimmed by 4 bases and the J gene end by 3 bases; junction bases not matched to a gene: 6. The CDR3 sequence is CASSRGLAEHTGELFF. In nucleotides, the CDR3 is TGCGCCAGCAGCCGAGGACTAGCGGAGCACACCGGGGAGCTGTTTTTT.

CDR3 coding DNA: TGTGCCAGCAGCTTGGGACTCAACAATGAGCAGTTCTTC. This codes for CASSLGLNNEQFF. V usage is TRBV11-3 and J usage is TRBJ2-1; D is possibly TRBD2 (6 bases). Germline V lookup: CDR1 SGHNT, CDR2 YENEEA. CDR3 length equals 13 residues. V was cut by 3 bases and J by 5 bases, with 8 bases left in between.